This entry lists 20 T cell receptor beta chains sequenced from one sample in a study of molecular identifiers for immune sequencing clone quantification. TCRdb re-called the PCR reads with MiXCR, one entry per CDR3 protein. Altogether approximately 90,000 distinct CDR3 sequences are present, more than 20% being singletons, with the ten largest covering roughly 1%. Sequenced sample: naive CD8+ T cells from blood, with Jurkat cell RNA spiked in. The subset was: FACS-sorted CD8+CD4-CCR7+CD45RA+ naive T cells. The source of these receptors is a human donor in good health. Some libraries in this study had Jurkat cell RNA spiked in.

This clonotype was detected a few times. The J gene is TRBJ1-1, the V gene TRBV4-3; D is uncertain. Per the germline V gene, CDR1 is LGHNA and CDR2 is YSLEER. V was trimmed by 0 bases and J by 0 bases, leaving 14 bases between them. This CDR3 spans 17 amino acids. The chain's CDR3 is CASSQDRGSQMNTEAFF. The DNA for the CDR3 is TGCGCCAGCAGCCAAGATCGCGGGTCCCAAATGAACACTGAAGCTTTCTTT.

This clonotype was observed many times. The CDR3 here is CASSQDSTGLNYGYTF. The CDR3 bases are TGCGCCAGCAGCCAAGATTCAACCGGATTAAACTATGGCTACACCTTC. The V gene is TRBV4-3, the J gene TRBJ1-2; D unresolved. The CDR3 sequence is 16 residues long. V lost 0 bases to trimming and J lost 2 bases, with 13 bases between them. Germline loops: CDR1 LGHNA, CDR2 YSLEER.

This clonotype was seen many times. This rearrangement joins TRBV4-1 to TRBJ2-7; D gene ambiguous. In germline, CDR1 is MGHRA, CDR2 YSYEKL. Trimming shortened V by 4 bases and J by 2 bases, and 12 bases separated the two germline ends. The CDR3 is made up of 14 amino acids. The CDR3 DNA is TGCGCCAGCAGCCCTATCAACAACCCCTACGAGCAGTACTTC. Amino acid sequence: CASSPINNPYEQYF.

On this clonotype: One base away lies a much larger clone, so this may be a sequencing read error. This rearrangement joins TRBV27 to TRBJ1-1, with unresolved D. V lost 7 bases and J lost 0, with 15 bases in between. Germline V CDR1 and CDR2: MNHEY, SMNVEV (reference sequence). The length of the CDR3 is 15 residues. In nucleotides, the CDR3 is TGTGCCAGCACCTCCGGGCCGGGGATGAACACTGAAGCTTTCTTT. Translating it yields CASTSGPGMNTEAFF.

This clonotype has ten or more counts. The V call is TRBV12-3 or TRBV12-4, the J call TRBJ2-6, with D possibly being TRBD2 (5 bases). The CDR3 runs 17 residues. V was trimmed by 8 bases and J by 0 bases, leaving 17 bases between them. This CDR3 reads CASDGVGGISGANVLTF. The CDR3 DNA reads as TGTGCCAGCGACGGGGTTGGTGGCATCTCTGGGGCCAACGTCCTGACTTTC.

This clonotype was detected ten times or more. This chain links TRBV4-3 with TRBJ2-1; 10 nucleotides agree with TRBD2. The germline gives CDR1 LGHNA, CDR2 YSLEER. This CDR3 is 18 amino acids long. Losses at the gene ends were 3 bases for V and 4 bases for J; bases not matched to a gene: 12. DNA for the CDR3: TGCGCCAGCAGCCAGCTCGCCGGTGGTAGCGGGAGGTACAATGAGCAGTTCTTC. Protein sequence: CASSQLAGGSGRYNEQFF.

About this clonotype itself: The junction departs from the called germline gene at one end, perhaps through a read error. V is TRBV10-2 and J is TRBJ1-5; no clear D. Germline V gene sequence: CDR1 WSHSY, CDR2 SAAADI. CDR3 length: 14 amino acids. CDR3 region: CASSGYRAQQPRHF. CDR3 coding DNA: TGCGCCAGCAGTGGATACCGGGCCCAACAGCCCCGGCATTTT.

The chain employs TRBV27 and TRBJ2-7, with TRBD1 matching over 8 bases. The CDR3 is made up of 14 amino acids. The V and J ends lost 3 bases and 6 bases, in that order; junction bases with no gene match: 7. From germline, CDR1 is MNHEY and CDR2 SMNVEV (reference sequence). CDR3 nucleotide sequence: TGTGCCAGCAGTTTCCGGACAGGGCGTTCCGAGCAGTACTTC. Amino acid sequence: CASSFRTGRSEQYF.

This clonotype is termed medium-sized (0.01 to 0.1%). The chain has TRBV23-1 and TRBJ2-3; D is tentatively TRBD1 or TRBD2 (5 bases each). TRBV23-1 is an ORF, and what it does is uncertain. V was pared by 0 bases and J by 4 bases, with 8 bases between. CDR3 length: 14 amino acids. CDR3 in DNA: TGCGCCAGCAGTCAATCGCAGGGAGCAGATACGCAGTATTTT. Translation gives CASSQSQGADTQYF.

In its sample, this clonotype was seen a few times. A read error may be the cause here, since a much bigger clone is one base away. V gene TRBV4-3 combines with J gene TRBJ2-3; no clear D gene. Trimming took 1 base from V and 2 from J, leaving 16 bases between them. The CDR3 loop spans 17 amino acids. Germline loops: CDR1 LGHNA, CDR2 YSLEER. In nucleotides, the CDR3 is TGCGCCAGCAGCCAAGTTTTGGCAGGAATACCCACAGATACGCAGTATTTT. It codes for CASSQVLAGIPTDTQYF.

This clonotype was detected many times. The CDR3 reads CASSLRLAGGSYNEQFF. DNA of the CDR3: TGTGCCAGCAGTCTTAGACTAGCGGGGGGTTCCTACAATGAGCAGTTCTTC. The V and J genes are TRBV27 and TRBJ2-1; 13 nucleotides align to TRBD2. Germline V gene lookup returns CDR1 MNHEY and CDR2 SMNVEV (reference sequence). The CDR3 is 17 amino acids. J lost 1 base, V lost 5 bases, and 5 bases had no gene match.

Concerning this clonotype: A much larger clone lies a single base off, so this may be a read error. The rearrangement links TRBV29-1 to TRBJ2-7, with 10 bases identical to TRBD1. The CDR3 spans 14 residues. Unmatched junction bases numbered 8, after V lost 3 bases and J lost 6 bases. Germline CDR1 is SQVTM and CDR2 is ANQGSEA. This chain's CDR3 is CSVESGTGDSEQYF. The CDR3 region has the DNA TGCAGCGTTGAGTCAGGGACAGGGGACTCCGAGCAGTACTTC.

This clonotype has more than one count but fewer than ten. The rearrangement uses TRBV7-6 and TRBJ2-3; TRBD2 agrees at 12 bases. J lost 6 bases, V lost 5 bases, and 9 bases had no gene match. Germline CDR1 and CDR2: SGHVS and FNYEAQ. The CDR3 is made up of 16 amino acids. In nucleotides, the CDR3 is TGTGCCAGCAGCACGAGACTAGCGGGGGCCGGGGATACGCAGTATTTT. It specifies CASSTRLAGAGDTQYF.

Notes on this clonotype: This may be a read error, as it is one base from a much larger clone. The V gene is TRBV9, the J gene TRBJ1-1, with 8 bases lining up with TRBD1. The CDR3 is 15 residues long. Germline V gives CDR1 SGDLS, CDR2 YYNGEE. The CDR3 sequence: CTSSETPRTGIEAFF. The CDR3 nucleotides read TGTACCAGCAGCGAAACTCCGCGGACAGGGATAGAAGCTTTCTTT.

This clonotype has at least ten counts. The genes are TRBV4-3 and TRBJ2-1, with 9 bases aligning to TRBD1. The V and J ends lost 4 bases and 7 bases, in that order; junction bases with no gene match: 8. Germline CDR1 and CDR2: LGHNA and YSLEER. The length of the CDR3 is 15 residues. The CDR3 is CASSRPGQGDNEQFF. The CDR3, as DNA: TGCGCCAGCAGCCGTCCGGGACAGGGTGATAATGAGCAGTTCTTC.

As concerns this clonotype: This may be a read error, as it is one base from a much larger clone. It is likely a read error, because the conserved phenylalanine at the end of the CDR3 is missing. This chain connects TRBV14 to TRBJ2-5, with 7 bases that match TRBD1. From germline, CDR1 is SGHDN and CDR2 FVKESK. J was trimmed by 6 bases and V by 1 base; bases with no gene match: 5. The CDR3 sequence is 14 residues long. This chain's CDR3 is CASSQGQGTQTQYL. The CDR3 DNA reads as TGTGCCAGCAGCCAAGGACAGGGAACTCAGACCCAGTACCTC.

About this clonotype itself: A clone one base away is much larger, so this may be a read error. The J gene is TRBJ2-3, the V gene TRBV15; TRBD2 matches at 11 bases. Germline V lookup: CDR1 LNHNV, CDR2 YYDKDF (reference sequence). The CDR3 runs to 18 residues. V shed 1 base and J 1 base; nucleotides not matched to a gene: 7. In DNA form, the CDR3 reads TGTGCCACCAGCAGAGTGGCTAGCGGGAGGTGGTGCACAGATACGCAGTATTTT. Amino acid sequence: CATSRVASGRWCTDTQYF.

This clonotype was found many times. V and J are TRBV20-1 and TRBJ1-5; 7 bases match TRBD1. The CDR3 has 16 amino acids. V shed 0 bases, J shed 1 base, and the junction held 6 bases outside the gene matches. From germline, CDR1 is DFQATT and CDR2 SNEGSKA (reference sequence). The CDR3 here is CSARDQQGVSNQPQHF. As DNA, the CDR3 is TGCAGTGCTAGAGATCAGCAGGGGGTGAGCAATCAGCCCCAGCATTTT.

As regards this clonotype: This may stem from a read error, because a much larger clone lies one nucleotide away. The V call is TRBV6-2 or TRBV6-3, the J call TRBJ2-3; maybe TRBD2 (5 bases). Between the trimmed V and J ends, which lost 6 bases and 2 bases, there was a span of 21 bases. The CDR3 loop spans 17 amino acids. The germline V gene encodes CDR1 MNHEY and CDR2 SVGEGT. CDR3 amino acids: CASSSSGPGGVTDTQYF. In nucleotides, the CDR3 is TGTGCCAGCAGCTCCTCTGGGCCAGGAGGAGTCACAGATACGCAGTATTTT.

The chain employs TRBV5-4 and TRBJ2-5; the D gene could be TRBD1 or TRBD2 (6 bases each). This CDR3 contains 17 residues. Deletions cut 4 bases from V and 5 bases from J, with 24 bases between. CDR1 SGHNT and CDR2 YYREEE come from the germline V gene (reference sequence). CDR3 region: CASSRGTLGGLEETQYF. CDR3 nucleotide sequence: TGTGCCAGCAGCCGGGGTACCTTGGGGGGCTTAGAGGAGACCCAGTACTTC.